Listed here are 14 T cell receptor beta chains from one sample, sequenced in a study of cytomegalovirus exposure and HLA in healthy donors. Assay: immunoSEQ multiplex PCR; the TCRdb copy retains only in-frame clones and omits some. The data show some 150,000 clones, 89% seen once. Sequenced sample: PBMCs. The origin of the receptors is a woman aged 18-35 years in good health and CMV-seropositive.

This chain joins TRBV6-6 and TRBJ1-5, with TRBD1 identical over 8 bases. With V trimmed by 5 bases and J by 3 bases, 3 bases remained unmatched. Germline V gene lookup returns CDR1 MNHNY and CDR2 SVGAGI (reference sequence). The CDR3 contains 14 residues. The CDR3 DNA reads TGTGCCAGCAGTCGACAGGGGCCCAATCAGCCCCAGCATTTT. Residues: CASSRQGPNQPQHF.

The sample holds a few counts of this clone. The chain uses TRBV11-1 and TRBJ2-7, with D unresolved. From germline, CDR1 is SGHAT and CDR2 FQDESV (reference sequence). The CDR3 loop spans 12 amino acids. V was cut by 2 bases and J by 7 bases, with 9 bases left in between. DNA of the CDR3: TGTGCCAGCAGCTTAAGTTGGCAGGAGCAGTACTTC. This gives the protein CASSLSWQEQYF.

Here the CDR3 reads CASSTRAGTSGGIYNEQFF. The CDR3 DNA follows: TGTGCCAGCAGTACCCGGGCCGGGACTAGCGGGGGAATATACAATGAGCAGTTCTTC. J is TRBJ2-1 and V is TRBV2; 14 nucleotides match TRBD2. Looked up from germline, CDR1 is SNHLY and CDR2 is FYNNEI. With V trimmed by 5 bases and J by 4 bases, 13 bases remained unmatched. The CDR3 totals 19 residues. The entire variable domain, with the rest obtained from reference TRBV2 and TRBJ2-1, is as follows: EPEVTQTPSHQVTQMGQEVILRCVPISNHLYFYWYRQILGQKVEFLVSFYNNEISEKSEIFDDQFSVERPDGSNFTLKIRSTKLEDSAMYFCASSTRAGTSGGIYNEQFFGPGTRLTVL.

The chain couples TRBV19 to TRBJ1-5, with D possibly TRBD1 on 6 matching bases. The CDR3 has 16 amino acids. V lost 5 bases and J 7 bases, leaving 21 bases between the germline ends. CDR1 and CDR2 from the germline V gene are LNHDA and SQIVND (reference sequence). The CDR3 sequence is CASSDPFSGGGQPQHF. The CDR3, as DNA: TGTGCCAGTAGTGACCCGTTTTCTGGCGGGGGCCAGCCCCAGCATTTT.

This chain joins TRBV2 and TRBJ2-2; 10 bases fit TRBD2. Losses at the gene ends were 2 bases for V and 5 bases for J; bases not matched to a gene: 5. CDR3 length: 16 residues. Per germline, CDR1 SNHLY and CDR2 FYNNEI. The CDR3 region has the DNA TGTGCCAGCAGTGAATACCAGCGGGGGGGAACCGGGGAGCTGTTTTTT. Translated: CASSEYQRGGTGELFF.

This clone was counted at least ten times. The sample contains more than one DNA sequence encoding this CDR3. The V gene is TRBV14, the J gene TRBJ1-2, with a tentative D call TRBD1 (5 bases). Per the germline V gene, CDR1 is SGHDN and CDR2 is FVKESK. V lost 0 bases to trimming and J lost 4 bases, with 6 bases between them. The CDR3 sequence is 13 residues long. For the CDR3, the DNA is TGTGCCAGCAGCCAAGACAGGGTCTATGGCTACACCTTC. Its translation is CASSQDRVYGYTF.

This sequence joins TRBV2 and TRBJ2-2; 8 bases line up with TRBD2. Per the germline V gene, CDR1 is SNHLY and CDR2 is FYNNEI. The CDR3 runs 18 residues. V trimming: 3 bases; J trimming: 4 bases; junction bases outside the gene matches: 13. CDR3: CASSDPAGAFKVTGELFF. The CDR3, as DNA: TGTGCCAGCAGTGACCCAGCGGGGGCCTTCAAGGTCACCGGGGAGCTGTTTTTT.

This rearrangement joins TRBV7-9 to TRBJ1-2, with D maybe TRBD1 (5 bases). The CDR3 length is 15 residues. Germline CDR1 and CDR2: SEHNR and FQNEAQ (reference sequence). Trimming took 5 bases from V and 3 from J, leaving 16 bases between them. In DNA form, the CDR3 reads TGTGCCAGCAGCCCTCGGCGGGACTTGGACTATGGCTACACCTTC. Encoded protein: CASSPRRDLDYGYTF.

V usage is TRBV4-3 and J usage is TRBJ1-2; weak D call: TRBD1 (5 bases). Germline V gene data show CDR1 as LGHNA and CDR2 as YSLEER. V dropped 0 bases and J dropped 0 bases, with 14 bases sitting between them. The CDR3 consists of 17 residues. The CDR3 coding sequence is TGCGCCAGCAGCCAAGATGCGTCCACAGGCCCTAACTATGGCTACACCTTC. Amino acid sequence: CASSQDASTGPNYGYTF.

This chain links TRBV5-6 with TRBJ2-2; tentatively, D is TRBD2 (7 bases). Germline values: CDR1 SGHDT, CDR2 YYEEEE. The CDR3 sequence is 17 residues long. V gave up 4 bases and J gave up 1 base, with 17 bases separating them. The CDR3 loop is CASSPGGPWVNTGELFF. The CDR3 DNA follows: TGTGCCAGCAGCCCCGGGGGGCCGTGGGTGAACACCGGGGAGCTGTTTTTT.

V is TRBV27 and J is TRBJ2-3; 12 nucleotides match TRBD2. The germline gives CDR1 MNHEY, CDR2 SMNVEV (reference sequence). The V gene end was trimmed by 6 bases and the J gene end by 2 bases; junction bases not matched to a gene: 6. The CDR3 totals 16 residues. CDR3 protein: CASSDSSGGATDTQYF. The DNA for the CDR3 is TGTGCCAGCAGCGACTCTAGCGGGGGGGCCACAGATACGCAGTATTTT.

This clone was recorded only once. The chain has TRBV7-3 and TRBJ2-1, with 9 bases identical to TRBD2. Losses at the gene ends were 5 bases for V and 7 bases for J; bases not matched to a gene: 15. The CDR3 runs to 17 residues. The germline V gene encodes CDR1 SGHTA and CDR2 FQGTGA. CDR3 in DNA: TGTGCCAGCAGCCTATCCAGGGGAGCGGGGGGCAGGAATGAGCAGTTCTTC. This gives the protein CASSLSRGAGGRNEQFF.

V and J are TRBV7-9 and TRBJ1-1; unclear D gene. V was clipped by 3 bases and J by 3 bases, with 11 bases between them. The CDR3 sequence is 14 residues long. Germline V gene lookup returns CDR1 SEHNR and CDR2 FQNEAQ (reference sequence). The CDR3 DNA reads as TGTGCCAGCAGCTTTCGGGGAGACGACACTGAAGCTTTCTTT. It codes for CASSFRGDDTEAFF.

The chain recombines TRBV29-1 with TRBJ1-1; D is unclear. Germline values: CDR1 SQVTM, CDR2 ANQGSEA. The CDR3 runs 17 residues. Trimming cost V 4 bases and J 0 bases, with 21 bases left between them. CDR3 coding DNA: TGCAGCGTTGCCCGCGCTACCCGAATTCCCCTGAACACTGAAGCTTTCTTT. This sequence encodes CSVARATRIPLNTEAFF.